This T cell receptor beta chain was identified in a study of blood T cells in healthy people across ages. Through a sample-barcoded 5' primer and a J-beta primer mix, a second PCR was run for roughly 6 to 11 cycles. From the 5' RACE reads, TCRdb called clonotypes with MiXCR, one entry per CDR3 protein. The repertoire has over 1,500,000 distinct CDR3 sequences, around 40% of them found once; the top ten carry under 25%. This clonotype was detected a few times. Its antigen is currently unknown. Findings of the study overall: It was held that the diversity estimates obtained from one million T cells were underestimates.

After removal of 0 bases from V and 4 bases from J, the junction contained 7 bases not matched to a gene. Germline loops: CDR1 DFQATT, CDR2 SNEGSKA (reference sequence). CDR3 length: 15 residues. The chain recombines TRBV20-1 with TRBJ2-3; the match to TRBD2 covers 7 bases. The source material was blood. The source of this sequence is a human donor in good health. The DNA of the CDR3 is TGCAGTGCTAGAGATTTGGGGGGGGGATCAGATACGCAGTATTTT. The encoded protein is CSARDLGGGSDTQYF.